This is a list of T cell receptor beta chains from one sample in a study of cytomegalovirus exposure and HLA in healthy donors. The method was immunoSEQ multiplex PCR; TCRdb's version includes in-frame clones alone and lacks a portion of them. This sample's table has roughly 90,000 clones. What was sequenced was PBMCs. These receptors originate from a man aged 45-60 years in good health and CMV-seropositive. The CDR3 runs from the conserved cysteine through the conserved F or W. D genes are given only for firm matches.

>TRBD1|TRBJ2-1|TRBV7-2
TGTGCCAGCAGCTTAGCGGTGTCCAGGACAGGCTACAATGAGCAGTTCTTC
CASSLAVSRTGYNEQFF
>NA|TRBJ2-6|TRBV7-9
TGTGCCCAGCCCGGGGGTAGCTCTGGGGCCAACGTCCTGACTTTC
CAQPGGSSGANVLTF
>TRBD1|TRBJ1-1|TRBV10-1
TGCGCCAGCAGCCGGGACAGGGGGACTGAAGCTTTCTTT
CASSRDRGTEAFF
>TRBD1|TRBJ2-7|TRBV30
TGTGCCTGGAGCGCCGGGACAGGGAGACGCGAGCAGTACTTC
CAWSAGTGRREQYF
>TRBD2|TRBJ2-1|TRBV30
TGTGCCTGGAGCGGACTAGCGGGAGTCAATGAGCAGTTCTTC
CAWSGLAGVNEQFF
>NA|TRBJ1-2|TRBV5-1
TGCGCCAGCAGCTCCCTAACGGGTCCGGATGGCTACACCTTC
CASSSLTGPDGYTF
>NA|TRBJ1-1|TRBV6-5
TGTGCCAGCAGTACAGGTCCTGAAGCTTTCTTT
CASSTGPEAFF
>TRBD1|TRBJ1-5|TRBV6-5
TGTGCCAGCAGTTACCCCTTCCCAGGGGGTCAGCCCCAGCATTTT
CASSYPFPGGQPQHF
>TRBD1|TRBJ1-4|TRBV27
TGTGCCAGCAGTTTAACTCCCAGGGGGCGCGGAGTAGGGGAAAAACTGTTTTTT
CASSLTPRGRGVGEKLFF
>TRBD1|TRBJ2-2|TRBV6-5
TGTGCCAGCAGTCTCCGCGACAGGGGGCGCGGGGAGCTGTTTTTT
CASSLRDRGRGELFF
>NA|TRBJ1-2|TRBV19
TGTGCCAGTAGCAGGCAGGGTGATGGCTACACCTTC
CASSRQGDGYTF